Listed below are T cell receptor beta chains from one sample, sequenced in a study of radiation and T cells in renal cell carcinoma. TCRdb's copy holds only in-frame clones and misses some; the assay was immunoSEQ multiplex PCR. The repertoire includes 150,000 or so clones, 88% of them detected once, and approximately 4% sits in the top ten. The starting material was blood, obtained from a patient whose treatment included radiotherapy and nephrectomy. The source is a woman in her 70s with renal cell carcinoma. CDR3s leave out the opening cysteine and the closing phenylalanine or tryptophan. Each record gives: V gene, CDR3 protein.

TRBV5-1,ASSGTGGDYGYT
TRBV5-4,ASSGFTRADTQY
TRBV11-2,ASSLKSGTEQY
TRBV6-6,ASSLVGDNEQF
TRBV6-5,ASRVDRISGNTIY
TRBV12-1,ASSFGRGGLNTGELF
TRBV6-5,ASSYSKPTEQY
TRBV28,ASIPSLGFNQPQH
TRBV19,ASSADSSRRAYNEQF
TRBV5-1,ASSLGRDEQY
TRBV4-2,ASSQGGTSGGARETQY
TRBV13,ASSYGTGDTEAF
TRBV27,ASSFRRGGAKNIQY
TRBV7-9,ASSLARGSLH
TRBV11-3,ASMVALGVSSKETQY